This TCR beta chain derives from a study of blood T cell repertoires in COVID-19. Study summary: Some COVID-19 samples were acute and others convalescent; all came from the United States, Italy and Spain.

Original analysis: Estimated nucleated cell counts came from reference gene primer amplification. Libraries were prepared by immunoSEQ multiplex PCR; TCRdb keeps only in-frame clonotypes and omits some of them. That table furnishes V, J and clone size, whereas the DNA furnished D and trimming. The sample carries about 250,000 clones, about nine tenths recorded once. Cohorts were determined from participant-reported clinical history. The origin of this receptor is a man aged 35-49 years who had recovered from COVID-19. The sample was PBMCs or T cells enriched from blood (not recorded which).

The CDR3 loop reads CASAQGGTGELFF. The CDR3 DNA follows: TGTGCCAGCGCACAGGGGGGGACCGGGGAGCTGTTTTTT. The chain couples TRBV6-5 to TRBJ2-2; D possibly corresponds to TRBD1 (8 bases). In germline, CDR1 is MNHEY, CDR2 SVGAGI. The V end lost 8 bases, the J end lost 5 bases, and 12 bases lay between the germline ends. The CDR3 runs to 13 residues.